A selection of T cell receptor beta chains follows, all from one sample in a study of T-cell memory formation after mild COVID-19. MiXCR was run by TCRdb on the 5' RACE reads, yielding one entry per CDR3 protein. The profile shows hundreds of thousands of distinct CDR3 sequences, roughly 15% of them singletons. The source material was PBMCs or a T cell subset sorted from them (not recorded which). These receptors came from a man aged 18 to 29 who had mild COVID-19 (a few samples of this study predate the infection). Cell type and time point are not known. CDR3s include the opening cysteine and the closing phenylalanine or tryptophan. D genes are given only for firm matches. Size values are once, few and many counts, or a class for expanded clones, and some rows have none.

d_gene	v_gene	j_gene	abundance	CDR3nt	CDR3aa
-	TRBV29-1	TRBJ1-1	few	TGCAGCGTTGATTCGGGGGCCACTGAAGCTTTCTTT	CSVDSGATEAFF
TRBD2	TRBV6-5	TRBJ2-7	few	TGTGCCAGCAGTGGGGCGGGACTATCCTACGAGCAGTACTTC	CASSGAGLSYEQYF
-	TRBV4-2	TRBJ2-2	many	TGTGCCAGCTCCCGGGGGGCGGTCACCGGGGAGCTGTTTTTT	CASSRGAVTGELFF
-	TRBV7-9	TRBJ1-4	-	TGTGCCAGCAGCTTAGCGTGGGGTCCGGAGGGTGAAAAACTGTTTTTT	CASSLAWGPEGEKLFF
TRBD2	TRBV2	TRBJ2-3	-	TGTGCCAGCAGGGCTAGCGGATACACAGATACGCAGTATTTT	CASRASGYTDTQYF
-	TRBV18	TRBJ2-1	-	TGTGCCAGCTCACCGTCCCCCCTCACATACAATGAGCAGTTCTTC	CASSPSPLTYNEQFF
-	TRBV6-5	TRBJ1-6	-	TGTGCCACCACCCGGACTCTCGGCTCCTATAATTCACCCCTCCACTTT	CATTRTLGSYNSPLHF
-	TRBV20-1	TRBJ2-7	few	TGCAGTGCTAGAGGTAGCGGTTCTTACGAGCAGTACTTC	CSARGSGSYEQYF
TRBD2	TRBV7-2	TRBJ2-5	-	TGTGCCAGCAGCTTAAGAGGGTTGTCTAGCGGGGGGAAGGTAGAGACCCAGTACTTC	CASSLRGLSSGGKVETQYF
-	TRBV7-9	TRBJ2-2	many	TGTGCCAGCAGCCGGTCGGGCCCCGGGGAGCTGTTTTTT	CASSRSGPGELFF
TRBD1	TRBV12-5	TRBJ2-3	few	TGTGCTAGTGGTTTGGAACGGACAGGGCAGGTAGATACGCAGTATTTT	CASGLERTGQVDTQYF